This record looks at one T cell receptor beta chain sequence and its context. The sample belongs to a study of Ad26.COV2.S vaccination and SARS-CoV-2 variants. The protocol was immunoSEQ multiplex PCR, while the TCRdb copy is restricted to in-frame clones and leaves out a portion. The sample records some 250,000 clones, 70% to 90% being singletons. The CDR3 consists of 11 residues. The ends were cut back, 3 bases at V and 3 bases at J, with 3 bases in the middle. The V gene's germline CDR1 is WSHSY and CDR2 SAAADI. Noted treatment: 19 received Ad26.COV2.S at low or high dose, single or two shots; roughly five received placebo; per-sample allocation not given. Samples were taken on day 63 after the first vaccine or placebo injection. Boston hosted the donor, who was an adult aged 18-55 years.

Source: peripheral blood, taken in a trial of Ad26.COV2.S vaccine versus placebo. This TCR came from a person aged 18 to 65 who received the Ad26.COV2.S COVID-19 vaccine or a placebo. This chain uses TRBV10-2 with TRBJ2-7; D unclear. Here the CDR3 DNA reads TGCGCCAGCAGTGAATTCTACGAGCAGTACTTC. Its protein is CASSEFYEQYF.